This TCR beta chain emerged from a study of STAT5B mutations in CD4+ large granular lymphocyte leukemia. In the original analysis: Lowest detectable productive clonotype frequency was 2.59 x 10-5. Libraries were prepared by immunoSEQ multiplex PCR; TCRdb keeps only in-frame clonotypes and omits some of them. V, J and clone size reflect that table, while D and trimming were determined from the DNA. The table has roughly 23,000 clones, about four fifths seen once; the top ten hold approximately 8.9%. The clonotype was recovered from a human donor in good health. Sequencing was done on a sample of CD4+ T cells from blood buffy coats.

The CDR3: CASSSNPGKGETQYF. CDR3 DNA sequence: TGCGCCAGCAGTTCAAATCCAGGGAAAGGGGAGACCCAGTACTTC. The chain recombines TRBV5-1 with TRBJ2-5; the D gene is possibly TRBD1 (5 bases). The V gene's germline CDR1 is SGHRS and CDR2 YFSETQ. V was clipped by 5 bases and J by 5 bases, with 19 bases between them. There are 15 residues in the CDR3. Supplemented by reference TRBV5-1 and TRBJ2-5, the full variable domain reads KAGVTQTPRYLIKTRGQQVTLSCSPISGHRSVSWYQQTPGQGLQFLFEYFSETQRNKGNFPGRFSGRQFSNSRSEMNVSTLELGDSALYLCASSSNPGKGETQYFGPGTRLLVL.